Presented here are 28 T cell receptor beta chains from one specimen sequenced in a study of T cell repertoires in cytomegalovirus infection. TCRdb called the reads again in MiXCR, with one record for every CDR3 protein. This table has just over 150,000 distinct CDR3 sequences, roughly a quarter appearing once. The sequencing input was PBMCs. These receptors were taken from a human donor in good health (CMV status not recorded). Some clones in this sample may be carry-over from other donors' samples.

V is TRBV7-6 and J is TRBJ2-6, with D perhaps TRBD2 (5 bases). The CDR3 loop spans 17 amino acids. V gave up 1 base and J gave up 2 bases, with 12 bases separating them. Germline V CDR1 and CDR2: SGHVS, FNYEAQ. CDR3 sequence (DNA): TGTGCCAGCAGCTTAGAACCCCCGAGGGCTGGGGCCAACGTCCTGACTTTC. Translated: CASSLEPPRAGANVLTF.

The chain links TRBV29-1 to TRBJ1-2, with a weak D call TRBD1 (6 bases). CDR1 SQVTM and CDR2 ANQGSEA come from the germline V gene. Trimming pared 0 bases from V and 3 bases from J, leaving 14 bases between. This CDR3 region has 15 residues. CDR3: CSVEDRAGAHYGYTF. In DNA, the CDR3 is TGCAGCGTTGAAGATCGGGCAGGGGCGCACTATGGCTACACCTTC.

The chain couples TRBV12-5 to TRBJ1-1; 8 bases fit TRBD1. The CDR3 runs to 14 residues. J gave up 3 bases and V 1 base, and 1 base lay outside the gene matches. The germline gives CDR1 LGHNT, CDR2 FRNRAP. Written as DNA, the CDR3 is TGTGCTAGTGGTTTGGGGACAGGGTACACTGAAGCTTTCTTT. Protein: CASGLGTGYTEAFF.

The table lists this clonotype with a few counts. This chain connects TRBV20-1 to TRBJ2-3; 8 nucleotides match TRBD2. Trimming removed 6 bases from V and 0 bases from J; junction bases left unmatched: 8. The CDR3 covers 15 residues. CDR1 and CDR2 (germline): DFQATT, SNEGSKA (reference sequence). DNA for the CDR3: TGCAGTGCCCCACGGCCTAGCGGGAGCACAGATACGCAGTATTTT. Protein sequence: CSAPRPSGSTDTQYF.

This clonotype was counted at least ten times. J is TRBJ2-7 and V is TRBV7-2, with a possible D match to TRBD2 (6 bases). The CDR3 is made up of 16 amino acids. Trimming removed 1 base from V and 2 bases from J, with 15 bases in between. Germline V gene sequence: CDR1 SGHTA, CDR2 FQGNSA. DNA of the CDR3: TGTGCCAGCAGCTTAGGAGGCGGCGGGGCACCCTACGAGCAGTACTTC. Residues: CASSLGGGGAPYEQYF.

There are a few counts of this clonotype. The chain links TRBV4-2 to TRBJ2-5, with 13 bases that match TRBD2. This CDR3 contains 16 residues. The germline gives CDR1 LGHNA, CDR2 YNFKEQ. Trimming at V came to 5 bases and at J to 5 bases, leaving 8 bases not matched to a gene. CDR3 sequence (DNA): TGTGCCAGCAGCGATTCACTAGCGGGGGGGGGTGAGACCCAGTACTTC. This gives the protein CASSDSLAGGGETQYF.

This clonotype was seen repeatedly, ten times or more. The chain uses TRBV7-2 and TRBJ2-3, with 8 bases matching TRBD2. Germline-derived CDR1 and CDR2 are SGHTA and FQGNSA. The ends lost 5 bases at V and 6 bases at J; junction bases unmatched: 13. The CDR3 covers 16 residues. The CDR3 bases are TGTGCCAGCAGCCCCGCGGGGGTAGCGGGACCCGATACGCAGTATTTT. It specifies CASSPAGVAGPDTQYF.

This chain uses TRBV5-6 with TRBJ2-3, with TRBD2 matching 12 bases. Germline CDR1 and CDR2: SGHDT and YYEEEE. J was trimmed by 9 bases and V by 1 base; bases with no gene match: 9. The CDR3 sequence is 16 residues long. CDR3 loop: CASSLRLAGGPQTQYF. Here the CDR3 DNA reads TGTGCCAGCAGCTTGAGGCTAGCGGGGGGGCCCCAGACGCAGTATTTT.

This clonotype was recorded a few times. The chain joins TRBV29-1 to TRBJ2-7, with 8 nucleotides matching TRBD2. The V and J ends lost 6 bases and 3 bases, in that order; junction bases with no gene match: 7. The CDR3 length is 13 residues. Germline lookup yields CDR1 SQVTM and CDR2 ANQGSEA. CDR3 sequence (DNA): TGCAGCGTCAAAGGGACTAGGCACTACGAGCAGTACTTC. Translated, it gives CSVKGTRHYEQYF.

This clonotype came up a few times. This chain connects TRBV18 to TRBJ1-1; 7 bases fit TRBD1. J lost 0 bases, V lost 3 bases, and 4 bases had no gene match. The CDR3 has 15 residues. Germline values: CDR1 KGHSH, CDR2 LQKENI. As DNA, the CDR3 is TGTGCCAGCTCACCGGGACAGATTATGAACACTGAAGCTTTCTTT. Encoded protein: CASSPGQIMNTEAFF.

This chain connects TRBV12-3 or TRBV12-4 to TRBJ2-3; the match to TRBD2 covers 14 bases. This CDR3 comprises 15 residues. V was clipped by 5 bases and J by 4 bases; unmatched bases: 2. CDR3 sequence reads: CASSRLAGGADTQYF. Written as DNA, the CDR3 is TGTGCCAGCAGTCGACTAGCGGGAGGGGCAGATACGCAGTATTTT.

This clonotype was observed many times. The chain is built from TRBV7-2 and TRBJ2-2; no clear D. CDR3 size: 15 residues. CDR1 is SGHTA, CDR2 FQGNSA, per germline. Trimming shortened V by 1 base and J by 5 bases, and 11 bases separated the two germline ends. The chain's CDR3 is CASSLVRPGTGELFF. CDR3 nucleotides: TGTGCCAGCAGCTTAGTCAGGCCTGGGACCGGGGAGCTGTTTTTT.

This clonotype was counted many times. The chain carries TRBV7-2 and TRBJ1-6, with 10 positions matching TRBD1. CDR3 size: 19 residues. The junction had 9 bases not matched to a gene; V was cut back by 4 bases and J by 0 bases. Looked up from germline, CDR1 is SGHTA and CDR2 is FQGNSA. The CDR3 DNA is TGTGCCAGCAGCTCTCAACCGGGACAGGGGCGCTCCTATAATTCACCCCTCCACTTT. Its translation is CASSSQPGQGRSYNSPLHF.

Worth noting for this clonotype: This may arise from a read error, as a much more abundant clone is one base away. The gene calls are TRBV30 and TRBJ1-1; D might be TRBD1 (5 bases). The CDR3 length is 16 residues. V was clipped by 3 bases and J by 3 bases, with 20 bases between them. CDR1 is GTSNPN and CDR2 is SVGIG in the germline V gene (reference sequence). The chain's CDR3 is CAWSARASGGYTEAFF. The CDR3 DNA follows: TGTGCCTGGAGCGCCCGGGCAAGCGGGGGGTACACTGAAGCTTTCTTT. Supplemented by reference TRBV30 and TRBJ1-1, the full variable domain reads SQTIHQWPATLVQPVGSPLSLECTVEGTSNPNLYWYRQAAGRGLQLLFYSVGIGQISSEVPQNLSASRPQDRQFILSSKKLLLSDSGFYLCAWSARASGGYTEAFFGQGTRLTVV.

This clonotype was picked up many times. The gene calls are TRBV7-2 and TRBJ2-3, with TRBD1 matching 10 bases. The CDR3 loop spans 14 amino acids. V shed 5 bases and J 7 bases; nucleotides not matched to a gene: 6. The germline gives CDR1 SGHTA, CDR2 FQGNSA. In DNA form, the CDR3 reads TGTGCCAGCAGCCCGACAGGGGGCGGGAATACGCAGTATTTT. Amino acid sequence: CASSPTGGGNTQYF.

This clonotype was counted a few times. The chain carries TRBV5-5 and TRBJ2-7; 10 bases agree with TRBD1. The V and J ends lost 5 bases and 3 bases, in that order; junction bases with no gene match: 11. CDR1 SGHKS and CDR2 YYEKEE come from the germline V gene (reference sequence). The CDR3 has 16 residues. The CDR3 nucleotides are TGTGCCAGCAGAGGTATAAGTAGGGACAGGGGCTACGAGCAGTACTTC. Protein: CASRGISRDRGYEQYF. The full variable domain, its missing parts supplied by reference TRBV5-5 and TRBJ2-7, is DAGVTQSPTHLIKTRGQQVTLRCSPISGHKSVSWYQQVLGQGPQFIFQYYEKEERGRGNFPDRFSARQFPNYSSELNVNALLLGDSALYLCASRGISRDRGYEQYFGPGTRLTVT.

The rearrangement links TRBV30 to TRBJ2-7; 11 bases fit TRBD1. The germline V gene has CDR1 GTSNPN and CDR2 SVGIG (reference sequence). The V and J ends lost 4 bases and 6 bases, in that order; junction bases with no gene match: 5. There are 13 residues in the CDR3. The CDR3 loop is CAWTRTGGFEQYF. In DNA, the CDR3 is TGTGCCTGGACGAGGACAGGGGGCTTCGAGCAGTACTTC.

The CDR3 coding sequence is TGTGCCAGCAGTTCGGCCAACAGGGAAGCGTCACCCCTCCACTTT. It yields the protein CASSSANREASPLHF. This sequence joins TRBV27 and TRBJ1-6; tentatively, D is TRBD1 (6 bases). V lost 4 bases and J lost 10, with 17 bases in between. The CDR3 is 15 residues long. The germline gives CDR1 MNHEY, CDR2 SMNVEV (reference sequence).

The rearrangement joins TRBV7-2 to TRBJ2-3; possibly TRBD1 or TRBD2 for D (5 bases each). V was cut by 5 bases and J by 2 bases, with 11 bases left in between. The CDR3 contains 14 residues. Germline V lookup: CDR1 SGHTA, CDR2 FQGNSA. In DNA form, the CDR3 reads TGTGCCAGCAGCCCCCCGGGGCCCACAGATACGCAGTATTTT. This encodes CASSPPGPTDTQYF. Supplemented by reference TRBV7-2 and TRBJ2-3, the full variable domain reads GAGVSQSPSNKVTEKGKDVELRCDPISGHTALYWYRQSLGQGLEFLIYFQGNSAPDKSGLPSDRFSAERTGGSVSTLTIQRTQQEDSAVYLCASSPPGPTDTQYFGPGTRLTVL.

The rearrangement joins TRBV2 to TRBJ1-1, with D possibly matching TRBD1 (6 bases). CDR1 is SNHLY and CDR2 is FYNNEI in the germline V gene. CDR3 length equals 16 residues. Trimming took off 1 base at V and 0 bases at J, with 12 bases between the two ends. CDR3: CASSEGQGSMNTEAFF. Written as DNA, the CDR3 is TGTGCCAGCAGTGAAGGGCAGGGGAGTATGAACACTGAAGCTTTCTTT. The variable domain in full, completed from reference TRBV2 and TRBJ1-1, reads EPEVTQTPSHQVTQMGQEVILRCVPISNHLYFYWYRQILGQKVEFLVSFYNNEISEKSEIFDDQFSVERPDGSNFTLKIRSTKLEDSAMYFCASSEGQGSMNTEAFFGQGTRLTVV.

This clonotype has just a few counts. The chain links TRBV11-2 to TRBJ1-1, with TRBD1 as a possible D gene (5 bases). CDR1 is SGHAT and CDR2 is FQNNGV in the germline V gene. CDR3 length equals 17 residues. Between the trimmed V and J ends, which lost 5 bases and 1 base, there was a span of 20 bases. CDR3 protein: CASSNSQGRQTNTEAFF. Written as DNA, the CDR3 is TGTGCCAGCAGCAATAGCCAGGGACGTCAAACGAACACTGAAGCTTTCTTT.

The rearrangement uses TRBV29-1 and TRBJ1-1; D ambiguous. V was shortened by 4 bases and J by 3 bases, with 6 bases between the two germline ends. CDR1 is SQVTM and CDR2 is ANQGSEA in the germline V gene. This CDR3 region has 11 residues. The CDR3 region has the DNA TGCAGCGTTGTTGAGGACACTGAAGCTTTCTTT. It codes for CSVVEDTEAFF.

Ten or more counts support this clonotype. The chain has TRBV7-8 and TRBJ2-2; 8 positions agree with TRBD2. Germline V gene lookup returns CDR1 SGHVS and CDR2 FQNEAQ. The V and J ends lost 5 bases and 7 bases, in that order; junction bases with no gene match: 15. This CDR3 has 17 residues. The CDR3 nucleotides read TGTGCCAGCAGCGTGGGGCATAGCGGGACCCCTGGCGGGGAGCTGTTTTTT. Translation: CASSVGHSGTPGGELFF.

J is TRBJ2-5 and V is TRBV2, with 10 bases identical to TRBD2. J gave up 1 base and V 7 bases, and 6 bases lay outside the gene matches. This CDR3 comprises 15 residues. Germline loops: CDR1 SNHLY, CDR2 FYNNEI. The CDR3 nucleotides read TGTGCCAGCATTCTAGCGGGGGTGGCCCAAGAGACCCAGTACTTC. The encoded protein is CASILAGVAQETQYF.

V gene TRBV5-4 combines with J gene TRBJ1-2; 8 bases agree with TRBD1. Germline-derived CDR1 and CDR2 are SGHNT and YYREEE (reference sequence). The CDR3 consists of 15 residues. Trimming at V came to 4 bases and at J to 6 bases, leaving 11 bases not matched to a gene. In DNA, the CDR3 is TGTGCCAGCAGCGAATTGGACAGGGACTGGCATGGCTACACCTTC. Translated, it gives CASSELDRDWHGYTF.

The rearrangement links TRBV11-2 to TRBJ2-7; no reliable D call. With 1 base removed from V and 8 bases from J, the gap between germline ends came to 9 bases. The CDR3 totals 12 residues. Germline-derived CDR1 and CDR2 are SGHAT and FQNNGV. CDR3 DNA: TGTGCCAGCAGCTTAGCGGCTATCAAGCAGTACTTC. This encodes CASSLAAIKQYF.

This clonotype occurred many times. The CDR3 DNA reads as TGTGCCAGCAGCCGGGGGGGGTCGGGGGCCAACGTCCTGACTTTC. Translation gives CASSRGGSGANVLTF. The chain carries TRBV7-2 and TRBJ2-6, with 8 bases matching TRBD2. There are 15 residues in the CDR3. J lost 4 bases, V lost 5 bases, and 4 bases had no gene match. Germline CDR1 SGHTA, CDR2 FQGNSA.

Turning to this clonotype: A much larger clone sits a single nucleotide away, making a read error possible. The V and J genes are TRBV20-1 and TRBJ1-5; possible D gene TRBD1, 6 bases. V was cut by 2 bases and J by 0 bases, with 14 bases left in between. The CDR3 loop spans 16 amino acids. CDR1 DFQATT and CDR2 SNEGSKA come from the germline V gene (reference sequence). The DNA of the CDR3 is TGCAGTGCTAGAATCTCGGGGGCGAGTAGCAATCAGCCCCAGCATTTT. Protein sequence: CSARISGASSNQPQHF.